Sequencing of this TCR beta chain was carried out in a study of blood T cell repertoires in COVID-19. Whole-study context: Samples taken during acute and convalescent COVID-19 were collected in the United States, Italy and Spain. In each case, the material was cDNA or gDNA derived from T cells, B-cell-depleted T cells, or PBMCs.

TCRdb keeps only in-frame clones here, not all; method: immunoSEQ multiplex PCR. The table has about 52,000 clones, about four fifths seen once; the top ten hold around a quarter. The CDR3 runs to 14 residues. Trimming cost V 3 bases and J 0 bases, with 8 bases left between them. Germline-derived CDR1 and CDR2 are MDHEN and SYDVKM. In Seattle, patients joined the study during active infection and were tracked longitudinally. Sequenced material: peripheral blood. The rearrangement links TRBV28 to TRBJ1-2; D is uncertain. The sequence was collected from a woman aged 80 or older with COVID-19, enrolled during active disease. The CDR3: CASSFTRSNYGYTF. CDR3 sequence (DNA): TGTGCCAGCAGTTTTACCAGGTCTAACTATGGCTACACCTTC.